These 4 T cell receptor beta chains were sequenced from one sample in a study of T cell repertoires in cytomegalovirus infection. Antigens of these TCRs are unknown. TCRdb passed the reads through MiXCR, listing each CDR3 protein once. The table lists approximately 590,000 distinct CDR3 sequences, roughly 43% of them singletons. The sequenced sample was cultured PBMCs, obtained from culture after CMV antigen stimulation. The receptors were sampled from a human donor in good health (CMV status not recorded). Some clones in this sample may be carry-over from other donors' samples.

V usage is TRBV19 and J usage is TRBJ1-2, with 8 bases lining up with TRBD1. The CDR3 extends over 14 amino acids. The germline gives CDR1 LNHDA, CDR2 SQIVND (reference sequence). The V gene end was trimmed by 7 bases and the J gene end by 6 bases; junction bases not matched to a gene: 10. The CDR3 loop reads CASTRGQARDGYTF. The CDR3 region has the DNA TGTGCCAGTACCAGGGGACAGGCGAGGGATGGCTACACCTTC.

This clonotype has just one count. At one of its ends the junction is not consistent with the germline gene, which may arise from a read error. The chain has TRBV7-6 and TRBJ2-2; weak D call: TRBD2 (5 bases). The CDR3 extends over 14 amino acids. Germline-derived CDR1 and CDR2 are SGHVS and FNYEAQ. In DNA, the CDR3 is TGTGCCAGCAGCTTTGCTGCGAACACCGGGGAGCTGCTTTTT. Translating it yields CASSFAANTGELLF.

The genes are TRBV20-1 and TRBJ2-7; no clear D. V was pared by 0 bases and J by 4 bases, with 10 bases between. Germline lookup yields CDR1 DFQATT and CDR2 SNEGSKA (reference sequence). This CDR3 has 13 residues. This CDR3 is CSARDTQTYEQYF. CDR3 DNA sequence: TGCAGTGCTAGAGACACACAGACATACGAGCAGTACTTC.

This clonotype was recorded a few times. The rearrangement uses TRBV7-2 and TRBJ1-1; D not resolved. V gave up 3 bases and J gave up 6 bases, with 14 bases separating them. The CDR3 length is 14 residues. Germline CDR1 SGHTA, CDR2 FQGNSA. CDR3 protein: CASSFNEGSAEAFF. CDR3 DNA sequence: TGTGCCAGCAGCTTTAATGAGGGTTCGGCTGAAGCTTTCTTT.